Given below is one TCR beta chain in context. This sample is drawn from a study of blood T cell repertoires in COVID-19. Study as a whole: T cells, B-cell-depleted T cells, or PBMCs supplied cDNA or gDNA.

The repertoire was sequenced with immunoSEQ multiplex PCR; TCRdb's copy has only in-frame clones and lacks some. The repertoire holds 450,000 or so clones, approximately 91% seen once, with approximately 1.5% in the top ten. V shed 4 bases, J shed 3 bases, and the junction held 8 bases outside the gene matches. This CDR3 has 16 residues. Per the germline V gene, CDR1 is MDHEN and CDR2 is SYDVKM. The clonotype originates from a woman aged 40 to 55 with COVID-19, enrolled during active disease. The sample consisted of peripheral blood. The V gene is TRBV28, the J gene TRBJ2-7, with 11 positions matching TRBD1. CDR3 bases: TGTGCCAGCAGTTACGAGTGGGGACAGGGGGGCTACGAGCAGTACTTC. Translating gives CASSYEWGQGGYEQYF.